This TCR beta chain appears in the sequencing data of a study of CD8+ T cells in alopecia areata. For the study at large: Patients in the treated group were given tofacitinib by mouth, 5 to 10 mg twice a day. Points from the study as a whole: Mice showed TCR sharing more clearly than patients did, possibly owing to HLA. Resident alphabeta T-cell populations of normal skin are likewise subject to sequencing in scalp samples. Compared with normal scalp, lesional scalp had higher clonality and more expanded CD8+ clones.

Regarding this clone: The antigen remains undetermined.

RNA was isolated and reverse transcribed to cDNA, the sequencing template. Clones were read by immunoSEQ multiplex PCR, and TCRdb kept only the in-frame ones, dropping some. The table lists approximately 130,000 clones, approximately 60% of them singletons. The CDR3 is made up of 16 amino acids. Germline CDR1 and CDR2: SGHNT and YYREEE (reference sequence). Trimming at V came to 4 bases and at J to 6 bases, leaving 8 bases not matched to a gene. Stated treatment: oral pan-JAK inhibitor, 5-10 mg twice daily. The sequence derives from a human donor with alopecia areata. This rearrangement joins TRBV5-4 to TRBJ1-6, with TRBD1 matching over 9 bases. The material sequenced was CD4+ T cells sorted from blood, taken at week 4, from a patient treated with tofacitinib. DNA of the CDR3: TGTGCCAGCAGCAAGGGACAGGGCCGGATTAATTCACCCCTCCACTTT. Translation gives CASSKGQGRINSPLHF.